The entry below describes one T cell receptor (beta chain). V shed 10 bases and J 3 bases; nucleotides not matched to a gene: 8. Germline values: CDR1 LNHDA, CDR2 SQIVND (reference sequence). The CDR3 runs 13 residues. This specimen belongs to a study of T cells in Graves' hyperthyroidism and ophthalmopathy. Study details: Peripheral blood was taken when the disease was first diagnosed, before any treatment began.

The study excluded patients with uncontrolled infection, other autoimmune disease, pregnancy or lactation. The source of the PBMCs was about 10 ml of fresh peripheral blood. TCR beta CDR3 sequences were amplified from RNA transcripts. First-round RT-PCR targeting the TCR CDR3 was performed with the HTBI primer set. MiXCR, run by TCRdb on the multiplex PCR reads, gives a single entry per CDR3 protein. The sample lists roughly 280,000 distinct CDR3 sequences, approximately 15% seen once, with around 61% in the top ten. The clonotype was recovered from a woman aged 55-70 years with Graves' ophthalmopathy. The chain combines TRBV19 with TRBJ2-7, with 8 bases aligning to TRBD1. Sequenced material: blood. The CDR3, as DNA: TGTGCCACCAGGGACAGGAGATTCTACGAGCAGTACTTC. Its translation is CATRDRRFYEQYF.